This T cell receptor beta chain originates from a study of blood T cell repertoires in COVID-19. Study-level background: Italy, Spain and the United States were the sources of the convalescent and acute COVID-19 samples. Sources were T cells, B-cell-depleted T cells, or PBMCs; the material itself was cDNA or gDNA.

Clones were sequenced by immunoSEQ multiplex PCR, and TCRdb holds only the in-frame ones, with some missing. The sample contains roughly 240,000 clones, about 89% of which appear only once. Trimming removed 3 bases from V and 3 bases from J, with 8 bases in between. The CDR3 consists of 13 residues. The material sequenced was peripheral blood. The sequence was collected from a woman aged 60 to 75 who had recovered from COVID-19. This rearrangement joins TRBV12-3 or TRBV12-4 to TRBJ1-1; D remains ambiguous. Here the CDR3 reads CASSLADYTEAFF. The CDR3 DNA is TGTGCCAGCAGTTTGGCGGACTACACTGAAGCTTTCTTT.